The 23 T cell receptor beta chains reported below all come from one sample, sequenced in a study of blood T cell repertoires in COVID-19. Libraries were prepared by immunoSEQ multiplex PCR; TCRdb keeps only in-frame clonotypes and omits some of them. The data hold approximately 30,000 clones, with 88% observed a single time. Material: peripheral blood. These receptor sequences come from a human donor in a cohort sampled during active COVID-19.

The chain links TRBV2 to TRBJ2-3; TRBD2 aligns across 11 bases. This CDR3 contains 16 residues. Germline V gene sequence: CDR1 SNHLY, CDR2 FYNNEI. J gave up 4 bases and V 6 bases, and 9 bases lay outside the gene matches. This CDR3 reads CASRIAGGRASDTQYF. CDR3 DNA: TGTGCCAGCAGGATAGCGGGGGGGCGAGCTTCAGATACGCAGTATTTT. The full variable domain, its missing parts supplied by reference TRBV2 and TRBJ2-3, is EPEVTQTPSHQVTQMGQEVILRCVPISNHLYFYWYRQILGQKVEFLVSFYNNEISEKSEIFDDQFSVERPDGSNFTLKIRSTKLEDSAMYFCASRIAGGRASDTQYFGPGTRLTVL.

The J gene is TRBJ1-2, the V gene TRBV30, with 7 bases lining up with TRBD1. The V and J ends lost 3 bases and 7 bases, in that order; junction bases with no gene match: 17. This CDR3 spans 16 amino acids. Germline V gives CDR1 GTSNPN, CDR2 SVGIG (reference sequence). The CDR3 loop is CAWRRRGQARGGGYTF. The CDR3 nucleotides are TGTGCCTGGAGGAGACGAGGACAGGCTCGGGGGGGTGGCTACACCTTC. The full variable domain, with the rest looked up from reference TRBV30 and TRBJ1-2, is SQTIHQWPATLVQPVGSPLSLECTVEGTSNPNLYWYRQAAGRGLQLLFYSVGIGQISSEVPQNLSASRPQDRQFILSSKKLLLSDSGFYLCAWRRRGQARGGGYTFGSGTRLTVV.

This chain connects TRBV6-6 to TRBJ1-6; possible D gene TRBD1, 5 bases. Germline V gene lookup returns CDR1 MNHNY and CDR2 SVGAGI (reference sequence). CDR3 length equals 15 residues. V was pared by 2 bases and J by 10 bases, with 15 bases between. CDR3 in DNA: TGTGCCAGCAGTTACCCTGGACAAATGGGGTCACCCCTCCACTTT. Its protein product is CASSYPGQMGSPLHF.

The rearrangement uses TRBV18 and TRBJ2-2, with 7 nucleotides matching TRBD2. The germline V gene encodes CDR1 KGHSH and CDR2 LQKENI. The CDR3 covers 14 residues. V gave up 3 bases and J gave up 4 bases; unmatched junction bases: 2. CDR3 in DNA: TGTGCCAGCTCACCGGAGCGGGGCACCGGGGAGCTGTTTTTT. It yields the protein CASSPERGTGELFF.

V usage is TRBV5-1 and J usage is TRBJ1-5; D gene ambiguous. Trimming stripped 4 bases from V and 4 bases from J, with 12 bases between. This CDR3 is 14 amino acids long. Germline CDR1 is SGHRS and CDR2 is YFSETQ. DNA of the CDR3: TGCGCCAGCAGCCCTCTTGGGAGTAATCAGCCCCAGCATTTT. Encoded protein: CASSPLGSNQPQHF.

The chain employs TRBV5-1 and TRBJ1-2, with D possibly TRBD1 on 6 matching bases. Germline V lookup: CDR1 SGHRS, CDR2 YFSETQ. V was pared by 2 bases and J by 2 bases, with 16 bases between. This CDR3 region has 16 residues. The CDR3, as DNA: TGCGCCAGCAGCTTTTACAGGGTAACCGACAACTATGGCTACACCTTC. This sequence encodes CASSFYRVTDNYGYTF.

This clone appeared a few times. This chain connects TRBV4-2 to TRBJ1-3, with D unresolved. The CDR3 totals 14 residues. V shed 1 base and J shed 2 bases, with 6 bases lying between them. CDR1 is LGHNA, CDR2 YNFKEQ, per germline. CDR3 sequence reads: CASSQVYPGNTIYF. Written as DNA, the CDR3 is TGTGCCAGCAGCCAAGTCTATCCTGGAAACACCATATATTTT.

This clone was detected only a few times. For the CDR3, the DNA is TGTGCCAGCAGTCAAACTCGGACAGAGAACACTGAAGCTTTCTTT. Translation: CASSQTRTENTEAFF. The chain carries TRBV5-4 and TRBJ1-1, with D maybe TRBD1 (6 bases). This CDR3 contains 15 residues. Trimming pared 5 bases from V and 1 base from J, leaving 15 bases between. Germline V gene sequence: CDR1 SGHNT, CDR2 YYREEE (reference sequence).

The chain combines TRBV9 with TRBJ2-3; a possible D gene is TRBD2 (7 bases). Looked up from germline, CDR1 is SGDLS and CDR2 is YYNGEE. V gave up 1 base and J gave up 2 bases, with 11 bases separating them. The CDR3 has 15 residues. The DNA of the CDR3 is TGTGCCAGCAGCGTATCCGGGGGGCCCACAGATACGCAGTATTTT. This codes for CASSVSGGPTDTQYF. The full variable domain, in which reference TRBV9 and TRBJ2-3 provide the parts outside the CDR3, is DSGVTQTPKHLITATGQRVTLRCSPRSGDLSVYWYQQSLDQGLQFLIQYYNGEERAKGNILERFSAQQFPDLHSELNLSSLELGDSALYFCASSVSGGPTDTQYFGPGTRLTVL.

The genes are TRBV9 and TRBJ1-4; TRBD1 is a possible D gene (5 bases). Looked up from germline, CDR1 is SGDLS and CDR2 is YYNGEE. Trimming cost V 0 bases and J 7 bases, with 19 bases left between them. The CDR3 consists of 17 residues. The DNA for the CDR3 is TGTGCCAGCAGCGTAGGAATGGGACCCCGGGGGGTTGAAAAACTGTTTTTT. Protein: CASSVGMGPRGVEKLFF.

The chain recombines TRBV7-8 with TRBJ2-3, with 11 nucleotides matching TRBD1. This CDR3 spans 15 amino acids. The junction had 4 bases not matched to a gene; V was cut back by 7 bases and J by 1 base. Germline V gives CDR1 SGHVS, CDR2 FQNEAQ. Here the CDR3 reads CASTLDRGRTDTQYF. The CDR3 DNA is TGTGCCAGCACCTTGGACAGGGGGCGCACAGATACGCAGTATTTT.

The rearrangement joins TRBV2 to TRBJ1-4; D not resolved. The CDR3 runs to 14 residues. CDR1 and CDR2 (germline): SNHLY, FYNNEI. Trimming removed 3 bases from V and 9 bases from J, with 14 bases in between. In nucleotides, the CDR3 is TGTGCCAGCAGTGATGGGAGGTTGGCTAAAAAACTGTTTTTT. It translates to CASSDGRLAKKLFF.

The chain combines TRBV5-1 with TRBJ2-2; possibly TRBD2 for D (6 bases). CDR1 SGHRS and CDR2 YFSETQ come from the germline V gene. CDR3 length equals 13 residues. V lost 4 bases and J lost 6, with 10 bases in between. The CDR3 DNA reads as TGCGCCAGCAGCGCGGGACCTCCCGGGGAGCTGTTTTTT. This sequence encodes CASSAGPPGELFF.

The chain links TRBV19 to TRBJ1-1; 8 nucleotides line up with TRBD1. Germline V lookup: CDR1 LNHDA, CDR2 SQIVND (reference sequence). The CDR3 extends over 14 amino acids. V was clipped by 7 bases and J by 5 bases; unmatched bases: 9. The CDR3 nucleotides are TGTGCCAGTACCCTCGACAGGGGTTCGACTGAAGCTTTCTTT. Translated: CASTLDRGSTEAFF.

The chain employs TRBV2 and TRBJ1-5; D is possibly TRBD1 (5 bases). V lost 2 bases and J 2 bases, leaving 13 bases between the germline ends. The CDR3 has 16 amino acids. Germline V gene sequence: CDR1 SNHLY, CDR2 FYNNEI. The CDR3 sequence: CASSEPLSRGNQPQHF. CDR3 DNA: TGTGCCAGCAGTGAACCGCTATCCAGGGGCAATCAGCCCCAGCATTTT.

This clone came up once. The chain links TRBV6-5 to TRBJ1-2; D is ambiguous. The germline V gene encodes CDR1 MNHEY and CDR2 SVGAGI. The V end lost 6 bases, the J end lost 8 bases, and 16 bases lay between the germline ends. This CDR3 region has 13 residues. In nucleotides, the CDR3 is TGTGCCAGCAGCGAGGGCCTATTTCGGGGCTACACCTTC. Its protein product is CASSEGLFRGYTF.

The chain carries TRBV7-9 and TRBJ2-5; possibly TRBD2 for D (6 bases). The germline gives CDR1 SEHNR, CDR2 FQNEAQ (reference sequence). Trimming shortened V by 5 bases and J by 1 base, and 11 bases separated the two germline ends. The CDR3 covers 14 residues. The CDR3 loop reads CASSPRDSQETQYF. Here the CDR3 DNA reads TGTGCCAGCAGCCCCCGGGACTCCCAAGAGACCCAGTACTTC.

The CDR3 loop is CASGYYGYTF. CDR3 nucleotide sequence: TGTGCCAGCGGCTACTATGGCTACACCTTC. This chain connects TRBV28 to TRBJ1-2; D call uncertain. The V and J ends lost 8 bases and 3 bases respectively, with 4 bases between them. The germline gives CDR1 MDHEN, CDR2 SYDVKM. The CDR3 has 10 residues.

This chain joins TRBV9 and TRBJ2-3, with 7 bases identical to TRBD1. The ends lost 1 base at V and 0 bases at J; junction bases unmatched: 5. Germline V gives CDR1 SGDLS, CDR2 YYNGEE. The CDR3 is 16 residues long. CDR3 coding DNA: TGTGCCAGCAGCGTAAGGGGGCTCCCTAGCACAGATACGCAGTATTTT. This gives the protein CASSVRGLPSTDTQYF.

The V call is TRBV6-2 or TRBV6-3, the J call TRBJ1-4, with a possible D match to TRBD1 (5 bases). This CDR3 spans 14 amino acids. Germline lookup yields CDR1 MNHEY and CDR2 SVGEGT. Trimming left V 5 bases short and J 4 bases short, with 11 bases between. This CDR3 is CASSVTAVNEKLFF. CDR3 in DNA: TGTGCCAGCAGTGTGACAGCTGTTAATGAAAAACTGTTTTTT.

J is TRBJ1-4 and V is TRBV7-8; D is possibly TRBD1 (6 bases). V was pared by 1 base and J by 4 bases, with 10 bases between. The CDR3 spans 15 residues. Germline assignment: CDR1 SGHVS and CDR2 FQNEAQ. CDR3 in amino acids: CASSLGGTSNEKLFF. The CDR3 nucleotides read TGTGCCAGCAGCTTAGGAGGGACAAGTAATGAAAAACTGTTTTTT.

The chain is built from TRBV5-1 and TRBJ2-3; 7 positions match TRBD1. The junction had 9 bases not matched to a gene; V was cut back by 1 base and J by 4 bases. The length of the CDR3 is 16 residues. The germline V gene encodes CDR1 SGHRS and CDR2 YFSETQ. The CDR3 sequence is CASSLIVTGSSDTQYF. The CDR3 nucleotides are TGCGCCAGCAGCTTGATCGTGACAGGGTCCTCAGATACGCAGTATTTT.

CDR3 in DNA: TGTGCCAGCAGCTCGGGACAGGGGATGCAGTATGGCTACACCTTC. It translates to CASSSGQGMQYGYTF. The rearrangement links TRBV5-5 to TRBJ1-2; 10 nucleotides agree with TRBD1. Looked up from germline, CDR1 is SGHKS and CDR2 is YYEKEE (reference sequence). The CDR3 consists of 15 residues. Germline trimming cut 3 bases from V and 5 bases from J; bases unmatched to any gene: 7.